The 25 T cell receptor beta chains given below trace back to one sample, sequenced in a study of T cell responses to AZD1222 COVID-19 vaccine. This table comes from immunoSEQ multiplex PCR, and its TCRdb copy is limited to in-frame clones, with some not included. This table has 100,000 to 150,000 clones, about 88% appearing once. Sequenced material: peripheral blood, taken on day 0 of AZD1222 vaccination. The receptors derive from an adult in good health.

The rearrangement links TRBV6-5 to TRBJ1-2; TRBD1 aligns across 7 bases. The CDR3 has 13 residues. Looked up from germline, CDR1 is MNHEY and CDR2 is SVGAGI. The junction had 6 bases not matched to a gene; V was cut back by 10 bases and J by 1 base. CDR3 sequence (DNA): TGTGCCACCTCCGGGACAGTTAACTATGGCTACACCTTC. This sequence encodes CATSGTVNYGYTF.

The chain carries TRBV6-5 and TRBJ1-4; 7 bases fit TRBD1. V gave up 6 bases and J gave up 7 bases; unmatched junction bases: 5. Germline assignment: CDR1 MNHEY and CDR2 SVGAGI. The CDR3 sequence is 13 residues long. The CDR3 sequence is CASRAGGGEKLFF. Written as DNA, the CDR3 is TGTGCCAGCAGGGCAGGGGGAGGTGAAAAACTGTTTTTT.

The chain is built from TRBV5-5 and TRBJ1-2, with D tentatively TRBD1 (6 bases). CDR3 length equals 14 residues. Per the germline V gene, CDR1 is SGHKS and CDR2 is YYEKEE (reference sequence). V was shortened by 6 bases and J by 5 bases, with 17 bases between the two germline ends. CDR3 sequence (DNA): TGTGCCAGCAACGGACAGATGGGTTCTTATGGCTACACCTTC. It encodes CASNGQMGSYGYTF.

The CDR3 coding sequence is TGTGCCACCAGTGATTTAGTGCGGCAAGAAGCTTTCTTT. Translating gives CATSDLVRQEAFF. The V call is TRBV24-1, the J call TRBJ1-1; D is uncertain. V lost 1 base, J lost 8 bases, and 10 bases lay in between. This CDR3 has 13 amino acids. The germline V gene has CDR1 KGHDR and CDR2 SFDVKD.

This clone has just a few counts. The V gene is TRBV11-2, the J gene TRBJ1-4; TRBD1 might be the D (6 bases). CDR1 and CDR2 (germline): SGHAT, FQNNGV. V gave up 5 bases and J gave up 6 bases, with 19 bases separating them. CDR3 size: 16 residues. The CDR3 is CASSMLRGGRDEKLFF. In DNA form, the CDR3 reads TGTGCCAGCAGCATGCTCCGAGGGGGTCGAGATGAAAAACTGTTTTTT.

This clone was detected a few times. For the CDR3, the DNA is TGCGCCAGGATCCGAGCAGGGGCGGTTATCAATGAGCAGTTCTTC. Residues: CARIRAGAVINEQFF. This chain joins TRBV23-1 and TRBJ2-1; TRBD1 might be the D (6 bases). TRBV23-1 is reported as an ORF; its role is uncertain. CDR3 length: 15 amino acids. The germline V and J ends were trimmed by 9 bases and 6 bases, with 21 bases remaining between them.

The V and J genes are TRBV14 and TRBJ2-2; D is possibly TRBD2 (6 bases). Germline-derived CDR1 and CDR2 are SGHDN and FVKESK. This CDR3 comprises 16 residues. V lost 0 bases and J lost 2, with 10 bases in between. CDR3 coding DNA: TGTGCCAGCAGCCAAGATACGGGAGTAAACACCGGGGAGCTGTTTTTT. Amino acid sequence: CASSQDTGVNTGELFF.

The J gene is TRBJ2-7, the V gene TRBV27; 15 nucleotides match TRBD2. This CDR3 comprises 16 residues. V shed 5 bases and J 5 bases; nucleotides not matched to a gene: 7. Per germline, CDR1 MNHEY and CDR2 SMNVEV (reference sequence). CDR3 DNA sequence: TGTGCCAGCAGTCCAGGACTAGCGGGAGGGAAAGACGAGCAGTACTTC. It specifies CASSPGLAGGKDEQYF.

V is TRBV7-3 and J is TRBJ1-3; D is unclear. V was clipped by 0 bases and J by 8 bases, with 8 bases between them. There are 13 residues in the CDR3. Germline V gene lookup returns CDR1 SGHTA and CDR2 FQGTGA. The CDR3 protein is CASSLTVEDTIYF. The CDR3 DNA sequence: TGTGCCAGCAGCTTAACGGTGGAAGACACCATATATTTT.

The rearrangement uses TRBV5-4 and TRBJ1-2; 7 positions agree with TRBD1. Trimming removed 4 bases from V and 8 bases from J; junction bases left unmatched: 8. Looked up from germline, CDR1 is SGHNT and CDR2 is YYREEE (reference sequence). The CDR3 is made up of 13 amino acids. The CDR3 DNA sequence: TGTGCCAGCAGCCTACAGGGGTCGTGGGGCTACACCTTC. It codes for CASSLQGSWGYTF.

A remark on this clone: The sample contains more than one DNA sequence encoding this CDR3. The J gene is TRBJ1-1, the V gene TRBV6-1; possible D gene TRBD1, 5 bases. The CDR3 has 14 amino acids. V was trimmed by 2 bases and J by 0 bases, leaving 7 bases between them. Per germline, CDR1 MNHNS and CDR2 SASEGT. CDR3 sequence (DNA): TGTGCCAGCAGTGAAAGGGGAGTGAACACTGAAGCTTTCTTT. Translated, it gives CASSERGVNTEAFF.

The CDR3 DNA is TGTGCCAGCAGCCTCGAAAACGGGGGGACCCAGTACTTC. The encoded protein is CASSLENGGTQYF. The chain uses TRBV11-2 and TRBJ2-5; D is perhaps TRBD2 (6 bases). CDR1 is SGHAT, CDR2 FQNNGV, per germline. There are 13 residues in the CDR3. Trimming removed 5 bases at V and 7 bases at J, with 14 bases between.

DNA for the CDR3: TGTGCTAGTGGCTCTAGCGGGAGATCTCAAAATGAGCAGTTCTTC. It encodes CASGSSGRSQNEQFF. The gene calls are TRBV12-5 and TRBJ2-1; 10 bases line up with TRBD2. The V gene end was trimmed by 6 bases and the J gene end by 7 bases; junction bases not matched to a gene: 9. Germline CDR1 reads LGHNT; CDR2 reads FRNRAP. There are 15 residues in the CDR3.

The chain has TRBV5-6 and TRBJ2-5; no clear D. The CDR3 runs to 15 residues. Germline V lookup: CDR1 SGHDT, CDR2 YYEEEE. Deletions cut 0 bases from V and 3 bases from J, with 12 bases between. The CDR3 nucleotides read TGTGCCAGCAGCTTGGAGATGGGGTTAGAAGAGACCCAGTACTTC. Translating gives CASSLEMGLEETQYF.

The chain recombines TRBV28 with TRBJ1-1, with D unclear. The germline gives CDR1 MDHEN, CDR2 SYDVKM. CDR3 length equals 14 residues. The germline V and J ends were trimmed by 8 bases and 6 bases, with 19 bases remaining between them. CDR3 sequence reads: CASSLLKGSPEAFF. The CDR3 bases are TGTGCCAGCTCCTTACTTAAGGGATCCCCTGAAGCTTTCTTT.

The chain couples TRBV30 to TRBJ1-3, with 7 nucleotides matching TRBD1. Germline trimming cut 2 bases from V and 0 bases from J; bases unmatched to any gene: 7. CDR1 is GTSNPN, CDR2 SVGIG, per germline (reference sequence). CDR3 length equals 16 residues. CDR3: CAWSKGDRASGNTIYF. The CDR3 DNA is TGTGCCTGGAGTAAGGGAGACAGGGCCTCTGGAAACACCATATATTTT.

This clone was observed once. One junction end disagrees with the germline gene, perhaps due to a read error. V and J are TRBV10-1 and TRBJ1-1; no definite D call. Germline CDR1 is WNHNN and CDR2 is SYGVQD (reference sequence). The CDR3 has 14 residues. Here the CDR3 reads CASSEGSLKAEAFF. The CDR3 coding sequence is TGCGCCAGCAGTGAGGGCAGTCTAAAGGCTGAGGCTTTCTTT.

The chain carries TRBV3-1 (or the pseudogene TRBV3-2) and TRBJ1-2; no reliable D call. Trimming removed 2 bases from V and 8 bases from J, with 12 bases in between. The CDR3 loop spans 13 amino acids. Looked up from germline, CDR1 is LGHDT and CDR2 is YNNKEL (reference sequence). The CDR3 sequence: CASSQPDLGGYTF. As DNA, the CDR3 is TGTGCCAGCAGCCAACCGGACCTGGGGGGCTACACCTTC.

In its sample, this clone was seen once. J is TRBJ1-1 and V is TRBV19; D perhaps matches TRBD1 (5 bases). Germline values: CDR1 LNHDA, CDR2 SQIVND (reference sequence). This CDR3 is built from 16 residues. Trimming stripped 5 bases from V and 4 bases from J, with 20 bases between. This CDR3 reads CASSFAQGRIGTEAFF. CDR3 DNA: TGTGCCAGTAGTTTCGCCCAGGGAAGGATCGGCACTGAAGCTTTCTTT.

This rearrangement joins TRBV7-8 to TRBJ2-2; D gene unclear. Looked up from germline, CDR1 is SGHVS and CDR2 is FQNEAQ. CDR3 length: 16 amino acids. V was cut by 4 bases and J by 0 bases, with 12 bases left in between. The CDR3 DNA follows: TGTGCCAGCAGCTCACTCGTCAGTTCGAACACCGGGGAGCTGTTTTTT. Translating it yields CASSSLVSSNTGELFF.

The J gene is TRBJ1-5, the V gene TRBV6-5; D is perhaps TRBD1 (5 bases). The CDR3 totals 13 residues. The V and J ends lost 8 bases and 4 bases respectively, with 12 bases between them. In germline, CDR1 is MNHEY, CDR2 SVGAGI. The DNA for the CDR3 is TGTGCCAGCCGGGGGGAGGGGAATCAGCCCCAGCATTTT. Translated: CASRGEGNQPQHF.

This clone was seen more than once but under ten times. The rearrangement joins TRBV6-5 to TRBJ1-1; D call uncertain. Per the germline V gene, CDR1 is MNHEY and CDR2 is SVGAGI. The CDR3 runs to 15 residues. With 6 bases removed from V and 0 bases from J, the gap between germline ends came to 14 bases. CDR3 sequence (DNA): TGTGCCAGCAGCCCCGGGCCCGTGATGAACACTGAAGCTTTCTTT. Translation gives CASSPGPVMNTEAFF.

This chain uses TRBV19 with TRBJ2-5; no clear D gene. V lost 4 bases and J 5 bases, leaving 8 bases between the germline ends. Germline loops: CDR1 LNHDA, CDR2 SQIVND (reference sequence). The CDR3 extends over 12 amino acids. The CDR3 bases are TGTGCCAGTAGTAAATGGACGGAGACCCAGTACTTC. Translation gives CASSKWTETQYF.

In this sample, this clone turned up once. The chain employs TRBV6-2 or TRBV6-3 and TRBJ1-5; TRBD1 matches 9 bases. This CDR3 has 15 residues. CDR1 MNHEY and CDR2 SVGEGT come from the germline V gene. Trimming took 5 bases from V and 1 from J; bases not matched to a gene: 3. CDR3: CASSGGTGSNQPQHF. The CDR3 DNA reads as TGTGCCAGCAGTGGCGGGACAGGGAGCAATCAGCCCCAGCATTTT.

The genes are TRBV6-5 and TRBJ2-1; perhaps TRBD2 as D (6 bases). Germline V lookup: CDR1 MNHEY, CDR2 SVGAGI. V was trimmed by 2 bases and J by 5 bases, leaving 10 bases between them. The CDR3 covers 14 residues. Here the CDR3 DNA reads TGTGCCAGCAGTTACCTACTAGCCCACAATGAGCAGTTCTTC. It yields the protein CASSYLLAHNEQFF.